Listed below are T cell receptor beta chains from one sample, sequenced in a study of PD-L1 blockade in urothelial cancer. Sequenced by immunoSEQ multiplex PCR; TCRdb stores in-frame clones only, minus some. The repertoire holds about 120,000 clones, roughly 88% seen once, with roughly 2.4% in the top ten. Sequencing was performed on PBMCs, taken around atezolizumab (anti-PD-L1) treatment. All receptors come from a man between 45 and 60 years old with urothelial cancer. Both conserved end residues are part of each CDR3. D genes are given only for firm matches. Some rows have no size entry. The others give once, few or many, or a class for an expanded clone.

size	V	J	D	DNA	CDR3
.	TRBV13	TRBJ2-1	TRBD2	TGTGCCAGCAGCTTAGTGGCTAGCGGGAGTCTAGGCAATGAGCAGTTCTTC	CASSLVASGSLGNEQFF
.	TRBV18	TRBJ2-4	TRBD1	TGTGCCAGCTCACCCGGACAGGGGGCGCCCTCCAAAAACATTCAGTACTTC	CASSPGQGAPSKNIQYF
.	TRBV9	TRBJ2-7	TRBD1	TGTGCCAGCAGCTCCCGACAGGGCTCCTACGAGCAGTACTTC	CASSSRQGSYEQYF
.	TRBV29-1	TRBJ2-7	.	TGCAGCGCTGGGGGGACTGATTACGAGCAGTACTTC	CSAGGTDYEQYF
.	TRBV28	TRBJ2-7	TRBD1	TGTGCCAGCAGTTTGGGGACAGGGGGCTTGAAGCAGTACTTC	CASSLGTGGLKQYF
.	TRBV7-2	TRBJ2-5	TRBD2	TGTGCCAGCAGCGTAACTAGCGGGGGATACGGGACCCAGTACTTC	CASSVTSGGYGTQYF
many	TRBV27	TRBJ2-7	.	TGTGCCAGCAGTCAGGCAGGGGCATCTTCCTACGAGCAGTACTTC	CASSQAGASSYEQYF
.	TRBV6-7	TRBJ2-7	TRBD1	TGTGCCAGCAGTTACGGGCCGAGGGACAGGACCTACGAGCAGTACTTC	CASSYGPRDRTYEQYF
.	TRBV7-3	TRBJ1-2	.	TGTGCCAGCAGCCCAGGGATGAGTAACCATGGCTACACCTTC	CASSPGMSNHGYTF
once	TRBV5-1	TRBJ2-7	TRBD1	TGCGCCAGCAGCGGGGGTCGGGACAGATGGGACGAGCAGTACTTC	CASSGGRDRWDEQYF
.	TRBV15	TRBJ2-1	TRBD2	TGTGCCACCAGCAGGGAACAAGCGGGAGGCCGATCCCGTGAGCAGTTCTTC	CATSREQAGGRSREQFF
.	TRBV27	TRBJ1-2	.	TGTGCCAGCAGTTTGGCAGGGGTTAACTATGGCTACACCTTC	CASSLAGVNYGYTF
many	TRBV2	TRBJ1-3	.	TGTGCCAGAAAAGCCTCGGGAAACACCATATATTTT	CARKASGNTIYF
.	TRBV29-1	TRBJ2-3	TRBD2	TGCAGCGTTGAAGGGGTGGGCAGGGGACTAGCGGGAGACAATACGCAGTATTTT	CSVEGVGRGLAGDNTQYF
.	TRBV28	TRBJ1-4	TRBD1	TGTGCCAGCAGTGATTGGACAGGGGTCAGGACTAATGAAAAACTGTTTTTT	CASSDWTGVRTNEKLFF
.	TRBV6-6	TRBJ1-1	.	TGTGCCAGCAGCAACGGGGTGAACACTGAAGCTTTCTTT	CASSNGVNTEAFF
few	TRBV5-6	TRBJ1-4	TRBD1	TGTGCCAGCAGCCCAGGGGGCAGGGCTAATGAAAAACTGTTTTTT	CASSPGGRANEKLFF
.	TRBV6-1	TRBJ1-4	TRBD1	TGTGCCAGCAGACAATACAGGGGGTTGAATGAAAAACTGTTTTTT	CASRQYRGLNEKLFF
.	TRBV18	TRBJ1-6	TRBD1	TGTGCCAGCTCCACGGGACAGATAAATTCACCCCTCCACTTT	CASSTGQINSPLHF
once	TRBV19	TRBJ2-1	TRBD2	TGTGCCAGTAGTATCTTCGTGGGAGGGGTATACAATGAGCAGTTCTTC	CASSIFVGGVYNEQFF
.	TRBV10-1	TRBJ2-7	TRBD2	TGCGCCAGCAGTGAGTCGAGACTAGCGGGAGTCAGCGAGCAGTACTTC	CASSESRLAGVSEQYF
.	TRBV2	TRBJ2-7	.	TGTGCCAGCAGTGAAGCTCCTAGGCAAGGCTCCTACGAGCAGTACTTC	CASSEAPRQGSYEQYF
.	TRBV9	TRBJ1-4	TRBD1	TGTGCCAGCAGCGTAGGGCAGGGGGCTGAAAAACTGTTTTTT	CASSVGQGAEKLFF
.	TRBV4-2	TRBJ2-1	TRBD2	TGTGCCAGCAGCCAAGAAACAAGGGGACTAGCATACAATGAGCAGTTCTTC	CASSQETRGLAYNEQFF
.	TRBV13	TRBJ1-1	TRBD1	TGTGCCAGCAGCGGACCAGGGGGGTTTAGGGGAGCTTTCTTT	CASSGPGGFRGAFF
once	TRBV5-6	TRBJ2-5	TRBD1	TGTGCCAGCAGACTCCGGGGTACAGGGGGTGCGGAGACCCAGTACTTC	CASRLRGTGGAETQYF
once	TRBV6-6	TRBJ2-5	.	TGTGCCAGCAGTTACACCGGGACACCCCCGCGTCAGTACTTC	CASSYTGTPPRQYF
.	TRBV11-1	TRBJ2-2	TRBD1	TGTGCCAGCAGCCGGGACAGGCCCAACACCGGGGAGCTGTTTTTT	CASSRDRPNTGELFF
.	TRBV6-4	TRBJ1-1	.	TGTGCCAGCAGTGACAGGGAGGTCACTGAAGCTTTCTTT	CASSDREVTEAFF
.	TRBV19	TRBJ1-3	TRBD1	TGTGCCAGTAGTTCTGGGACAGTTTCCTCTGGAAACACCATATATTTT	CASSSGTVSSGNTIYF
few	TRBV27	TRBJ1-5	.	TGTGCCAGCAGTTTAGGACAGAGCACCAATCAGCCCCAGCATTTT	CASSLGQSTNQPQHF
once	TRBV28	TRBJ2-7	.	TGTGCCAGCACCTTGAGCGGAACCTACGAGCAGTACTTC	CASTLSGTYEQYF
.	TRBV14	TRBJ1-1	.	TGTGCCAGCAGTATAATGGACAGTAGGAACACTGAAGCTTTCTTT	CASSIMDSRNTEAFF
.	TRBV18	TRBJ1-3	.	TGTGCCAGCTCATCAGTGCAGGTTCGGCGAAACACCATATATTTT	CASSSVQVRRNTIYF
.	TRBV6-5	TRBJ2-5	TRBD1	TGTGCCAGCAGACCCGGGACAGCCCCGGTATTGGCCCAGTACTTC	CASRPGTAPVLAQYF
.	TRBV13	TRBJ1-6	.	TGTGCCAGCAGCTATTCAGAGGTGACTTATAATTCACCCCTCCACTTT	CASSYSEVTYNSPLHF
.	TRBV7-8	TRBJ1-1	TRBD1	TGTGCCAGCAGCCCCCGGCAGGGGGATTTGAACACTGAAGCTTTCTTT	CASSPRQGDLNTEAFF
.	TRBV19	TRBJ2-2	TRBD2	TGTGCCAGTAGTGCCCTTTGGAGCGGGAGGGATCGTGGCACCGGGGAGCTGTTTTTT	CASSALWSGRDRGTGELFF
.	TRBV18	TRBJ1-2	.	TGTGCCAGCTCACCCGGGGAGCTAGGCTATGGCTACACCTTC	CASSPGELGYGYTF
.	TRBV5-1	TRBJ2-2	TRBD1	TGCGCCAGCAGCTTGTTCGAGGGGGCATCCGGGACCGGGGAGCTGTTTTTT	CASSLFEGASGTGELFF
.	TRBV28	TRBJ1-2	.	TGTGCCAGCACCGCTCCAGGGAGGGACTATGGCTACACCTTC	CASTAPGRDYGYTF
.	TRBV5-1	TRBJ2-1	.	TGCGCCAGCAGCCCGGACCCGCCGGGATACAATGAGCAGTTCTTC	CASSPDPPGYNEQFF
.	TRBV7-2	TRBJ2-1	.	TGTGCCAGCAGCTCGTTTACCCTGAGCTCCTACAATGAGCAGTTCTTC	CASSSFTLSSYNEQFF
.	TRBV4-1	TRBJ2-5	.	TGCGCCAGCAGCCAAGATGCGTACCAAGAGACCCAGTACTTC	CASSQDAYQETQYF
.	TRBV19	TRBJ1-4	TRBD1	TGTGCCAGTAGTATAGATCTAGGCAGGGGGCATGAAAAACTGTTTTTT	CASSIDLGRGHEKLFF
.	TRBV18	TRBJ1-2	.	TGTGCCAGCTCACCGGACTTCTTGGCCCCCTATGGCTACACCTTC	CASSPDFLAPYGYTF
.	TRBV27	TRBJ2-3	TRBD2	TGTGCCAGCAGGGAATATAGCGGGAGACGCACAGATACGCAGTATTTT	CASREYSGRRTDTQYF
.	TRBV28	TRBJ1-4	TRBD1	TGTGCCAGCAGTTTTAGGGGACAGGGGTCAACTAATGAAAAACTGTTTTTT	CASSFRGQGSTNEKLFF